Listed below are T cell receptor beta chains from one sample, sequenced in a study of Graves' ophthalmopathy and Graves' hyperthyroidism. Using its own MiXCR run on the multiplex PCR reads, TCRdb lists one record per CDR3 protein. The sample consists of approximately 1.2 million distinct CDR3 sequences, less than 45% of them appearing once. The material sequenced was peripheral blood or thyroid tissue (not recorded which). These receptors were taken from an adult man with Graves' hyperthyroidism. Both conserved end residues are part of each CDR3. Fields, in order: V gene, D gene, J gene, clone size, CDR3 DNA, CDR3 protein. D genes are given only for firm matches. The size field is filled for only some rows; it gives once, few, many or a size class.

>TRBV9|.|TRBJ1-4|many
TGTGCCAGCAGCGTGAGGGCGGCTCCAATGGAAAAACTGTTTTTT
CASSVRAAPMEKLFF
>TRBV7-8|.|TRBJ1-2|few
TGTGCCAGCAGCTCCCTCCGGGGGGCAGGGACCATGGCGACCTTC
CASSSLRGAGTMATF
>TRBV6-2/TRBV6-3|TRBD1|TRBJ2-7|.
TGTGCCAGTTCCCAGGGGGCTCTAACCTACGAGCAGTACTTC
CASSQGALTYEQYF
>TRBV7-2|TRBD1|TRBJ2-5|few
TGTACCAGCAGAACAGGACAGGAAGAGACCCAGTACTTC
CTSRTGQEETQYF
>TRBV9|.|TRBJ2-5|.
TGTGCTAGTAGCGGCGGGGCCCCGACGGAGACCCAGTACTTC
CASSGGAPTETQYF
>TRBV4-3|.|TRBJ1-1|.
TGCGCCAGCAGCCCTGGGGCAGGGGTGAACACTGAAGCTTTCTTT
CASSPGAGVNTEAFF
>TRBV11-2|.|TRBJ1-2|many
TGTGCCAGCAGCCGCCTTTATCTTGGCTACACCTTC
CASSRLYLGYTF
>TRBV20-1|.|TRBJ1-1|many
TGCAGTGCTAGAGGTGTGTCCACTGAAGCTTTCTTT
CSARGVSTEAFF
>TRBV10-1|.|TRBJ2-5|many
TGCGCCAGCAGTGGGGCAGGGGCTGGAGAGACCCAGTACTTC
CASSGAGAGETQYF
>TRBV29-1|.|TRBJ1-1|many
TGCAGCGTTGAAGACCTGAACACTGAAGCTTTCTTT
CSVEDLNTEAFF
>TRBV29-1|.|TRBJ1-2|.
TGCAGCGTTGGTGGGGGACGGAACTATGGCTACACCTTC
CSVGGGRNYGYTF
>TRBV9|.|TRBJ2-5|many
TGTGCCAGCAGCTTCCACATCCCGGGACACCCTGAAGAGACCCAGTACTTC
CASSFHIPGHPEETQYF
>TRBV28|.|TRBJ2-5|.
TGTGCCAGCAGTTCGGACATCCGTCAAGAGACCCAGTACTTC
CASSSDIRQETQYF
>TRBV5-1|TRBD1|TRBJ2-2|many
TGCGCCAGCAGCCCAGGGGGCGCGACCGGGGAGCTGTTTTTT
CASSPGGATGELFF
>TRBV11-2|.|TRBJ1-3|.
TGTGCCAGCAGCCCTTGGGGGGACACCATATATTTT
CASSPWGDTIYF
>TRBV10-3|.|TRBJ1-1|once
TGTGCCATCAGTGTACGCCGGGACACGAACACTGAAGCTTTCTTT
CAISVRRDTNTEAFF
>TRBV29-1|TRBD1|TRBJ1-2|many
TGCAGCTCACAAAGGGGGCAGGGAGATGGCTACACCTTC
CSSQRGQGDGYTF
>TRBV29-1|.|TRBJ2-7|.
TGCAGCGTTTATCCAACGGGACTCAGCGAGCAGTACTTC
CSVYPTGLSEQYF
>TRBV29-1|.|TRBJ1-2|.
TGCAGCGCATTCTGGGGGGGCTACACCTTC
CSAFWGGYTF
>TRBV12-3/TRBV12-4|.|TRBJ2-7|many
TGTGCCAGCAGTACCCTGGGCGGTCTTTCCTACGAGCAGTACTTC
CASSTLGGLSYEQYF
>TRBV5-1|.|TRBJ2-5|.
TGTGCCAGCAGTTGGGGGACGGAAGAGACCCAGTACTTC
CASSWGTEETQYF
>TRBV29-1|TRBD1|TRBJ1-4|once
TGCAGCGTTGATCTGGGGGGGACAGATGAAAAACTGTTTTTT
CSVDLGGTDEKLFF
>TRBV2|.|TRBJ1-3|many
TGTGCCAGCAGTGGTCGCTCCCAGGGGAGAAACACCATATATTTT
CASSGRSQGRNTIYF
>TRBV7-9|.|TRBJ2-2|many
TGTGCCAGCAGCCGGACCGTCACCGGGGAGCTGTTTTTT
CASSRTVTGELFF
>TRBV10-3|TRBD1|TRBJ1-1|many
TGTGCCATCCAAGGACAGGGAGGCACTGAAGCTTTCTTT
CAIQGQGGTEAFF
>TRBV4-3|.|TRBJ1-4|.
TGCGCCAGCAGCCAAGATCAGGGACGGGGTAATGAAAAACTGTTTTTT
CASSQDQGRGNEKLFF
>TRBV7-2|TRBD1|TRBJ1-4|once
TGTGCCAGCAGCCCCGGGACAGGGAAAGGGGAAAAACTGTTTTTT
CASSPGTGKGEKLFF
>TRBV19|TRBD1|TRBJ1-1|many
TGTGCCAGTAGATCTACAGGGGGAACTAACACTGAAGCTTTCTTT
CASRSTGGTNTEAFF
>TRBV7-9|.|TRBJ1-1|many
TGTGCCAGCAGCCCCAAGGGGTTGAAAGCTTTCTTT
CASSPKGLKAFF
>TRBV25-1|.|TRBJ1-1|.
TGTGCCAGCAGCCCAGGATGGGGGGCGGGGGACACTGAAGCTTTCTTT
CASSPGWGAGDTEAFF
>TRBV29-1|TRBD1|TRBJ1-2|.
TGCAGCGTTGAAGGTCACGACAGGGACGGGGGCTACACCTTC
CSVEGHDRDGGYTF
>TRBV10-3|.|TRBJ2-7|.
TGTGCCACCAGCCCGGGGTCCTACGGGCAGTACTTC
CATSPGSYGQYF
>TRBV7-9|.|TRBJ1-6|many
TGTGCCAGCAGCAGGGGGTTTTCACCCCTCCACTTT
CASSRGFSPLHF
>TRBV11-2|TRBD2|TRBJ2-5|.
TGTGCCAGCAGAATGGGACTAGCGGGGGATGGTGAGACCCAGTACTTC
CASRMGLAGDGETQYF
>TRBV5-1|.|TRBJ2-7|many
TGCGCCAGCAGCTCGGACATGATCTCCTACGAGCAGTACTTC
CASSSDMISYEQYF
>TRBV7-2|TRBD1|TRBJ1-1|.
TGTGCCTCCCACAGGGGATCCATGAACACTGAAGCTTTCTTT
CASHRGSMNTEAFF
>TRBV5-1|.|TRBJ2-2|once
TGCGCCAGCAGCGAGCCCCACCGGGGGCCGTTCACCGGGGAGCTGTTTTTT
CASSEPHRGPFTGELFF
>TRBV25-1|.|TRBJ1-5|many
TGTGCCAGCAGTGAATGGGTCAGCAATCAGCCCCAGCATTTT
CASSEWVSNQPQHF
>TRBV6-5|.|TRBJ2-2|few
TGTGCCAGCAGTCAAACAAGGAACACCGGGGAGCTGTTTTTT
CASSQTRNTGELFF
>TRBV19|TRBD1|TRBJ1-5|few
TGTGCCAGTAGTATGATAACAGGGGTGAGTAATCAGCCCCAGCATTTT
CASSMITGVSNQPQHF
>TRBV13|.|TRBJ2-2|.
TGTGCCAGCAGCTTCCGTCGTGCCACGGGGGTAGGGGAGCTGTTTTTT
CASSFRRATGVGELFF
>TRBV5-1|.|TRBJ2-7|many
TGCGCCAGCAGCTTGAAGGCGGGGGAGCAGTACTTC
CASSLKAGEQYF
>TRBV9|.|TRBJ1-5|many
TGTGCCAGCAGCGTAGGTGGGTTAAGCAATCAGCCCCAGCATTTT
CASSVGGLSNQPQHF
>TRBV29-1|.|TRBJ2-6|.
TGCAGCGTTGCGGTCAGCACCGGGGCCAACGTCCTGACTTTC
CSVAVSTGANVLTF
>TRBV7-9|.|TRBJ1-4|.
TGCGCCAGCAGCCAAAGTGGCGGAAAACTGTTTTTT
CASSQSGGKLFF
>TRBV7-9|.|TRBJ2-7|many
TGTGCCAGCAGCTCGGGGACCTCCTACGAGCAGTACTTC
CASSSGTSYEQYF
>TRBV7-9|.|TRBJ1-2|.
TGTGCCAGCAGCTCCCCGGGGGGGGCTGGAGGCTACACCTTC
CASSSPGGAGGYTF
>TRBV5-6|TRBD1|TRBJ2-7|many
TGTGCCAGCAGCCTCAGGGGGCATCGCAACGAGCAGTACTTC
CASSLRGHRNEQYF
>TRBV2|TRBD1|TRBJ2-5|many
TGTGCCAGCAGTGAGACAGGGGGTTCAGAGACCCAGTACTTC
CASSETGGSETQYF
>TRBV20-1|.|TRBJ1-2|.
TGCAGTGCCTCGGGACTCGGGAACTATGGCTACACCTTC
CSASGLGNYGYTF